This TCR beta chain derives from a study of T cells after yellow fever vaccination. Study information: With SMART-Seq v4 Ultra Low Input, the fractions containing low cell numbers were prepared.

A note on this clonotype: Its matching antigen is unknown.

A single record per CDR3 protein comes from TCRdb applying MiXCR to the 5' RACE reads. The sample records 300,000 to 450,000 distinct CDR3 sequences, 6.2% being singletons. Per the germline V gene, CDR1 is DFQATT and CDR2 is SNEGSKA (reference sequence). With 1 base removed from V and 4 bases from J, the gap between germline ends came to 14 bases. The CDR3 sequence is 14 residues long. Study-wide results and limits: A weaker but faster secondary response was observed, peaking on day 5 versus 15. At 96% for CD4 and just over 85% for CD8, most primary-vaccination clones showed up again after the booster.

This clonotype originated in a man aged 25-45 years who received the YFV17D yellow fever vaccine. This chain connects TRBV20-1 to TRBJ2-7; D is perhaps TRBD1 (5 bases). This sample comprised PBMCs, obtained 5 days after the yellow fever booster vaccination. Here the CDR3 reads CSARGAGIRYEQYF. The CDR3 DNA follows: TGCAGTGCTAGAGGGGCAGGGATAAGGTACGAGCAGTACTTC.